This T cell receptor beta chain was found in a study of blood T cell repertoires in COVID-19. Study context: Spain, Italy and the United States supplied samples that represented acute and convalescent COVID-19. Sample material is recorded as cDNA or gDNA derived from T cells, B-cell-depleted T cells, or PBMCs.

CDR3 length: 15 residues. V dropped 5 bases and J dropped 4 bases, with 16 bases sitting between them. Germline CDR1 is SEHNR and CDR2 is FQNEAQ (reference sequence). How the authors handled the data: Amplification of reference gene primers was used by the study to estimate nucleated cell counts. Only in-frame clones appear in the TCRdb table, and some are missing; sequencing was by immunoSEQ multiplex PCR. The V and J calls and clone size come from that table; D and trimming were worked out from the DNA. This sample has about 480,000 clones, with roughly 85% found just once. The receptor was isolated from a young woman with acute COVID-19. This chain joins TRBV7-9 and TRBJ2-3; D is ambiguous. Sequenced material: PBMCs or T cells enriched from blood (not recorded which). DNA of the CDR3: TGTGCCAGCAGCCCCGAGACTTATAAGTCAGATACGCAGTATTTT. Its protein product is CASSPETYKSDTQYF.